The T cell receptor beta chain under discussion was sequenced for a study of blood T cell repertoires in COVID-19. Generated by immunoSEQ multiplex PCR, the TCRdb table keeps only in-frame clones and is missing some. The data show roughly 180,000 clones, approximately 82% seen once. V trimming: 5 bases; J trimming: 6 bases; junction bases outside the gene matches: 13. Germline V gives CDR1 MDHEN, CDR2 SYDVKM. The CDR3 is 15 residues long. The source material was PBMCs or T cells enriched from blood (not recorded which). The TCR was taken from a woman aged 45-59 years in a cohort exposed to, infected with or recovered from COVID-19 (not recorded which). V and J are TRBV28 and TRBJ2-7; 7 positions match TRBD1. CDR3 sequence (DNA): TGTGCCAGCAGTCCCCCCCGACAGGGTCCGCGCGAGCAGTACTTC. It translates to CASSPPRQGPREQYF.